This record concerns one T cell receptor (beta chain) sequence. The method was immunoSEQ multiplex PCR; TCRdb's version includes in-frame clones alone and lacks a portion of them. Among some 140,000 clones listed, less than 90% were seen once. This sample is drawn from a study of control samples from healthy donors and cancer patients. CDR3 length equals 16 residues. After removal of 4 bases from V and 5 bases from J, the junction contained 12 bases not matched to a gene. Germline assignment: CDR1 MNHNS and CDR2 SASEGT. The sample was blood. The TCR sequence derives from a woman in her 30s in good health. The V gene is TRBV6-1, the J gene TRBJ2-5, with TRBD2 matching 8 bases. The CDR3 region has the DNA TGTGCCAGCAGTGTCCGGGCGGGGGGCGGTTTGGAGACCCAGTACTTC. Its protein is CASSVRAGGGLETQYF.